This entry is about one T cell receptor beta chain. The entry originates in a study of cytotoxic CD8 clonotypes in ibrutinib-treated CLL. The CDR3 consists of 11 residues. The germline CDR1 and CDR2 sequences are MDHEN and SYDVKM. V was clipped by 5 bases and J by 6 bases, with 8 bases between them. Here immunoSEQ multiplex PCR was the method, and the copy in TCRdb shows in-frame clones only, minus some. The sample yields some 140,000 clones, approximately 90% seen once. The sequences come from PBMCs, collected after 12 months of ibrutinib treatment. This sequence was found in a human donor with chronic lymphocytic leukemia. J is TRBJ2-7 and V is TRBV28; the D is unclear. Here the CDR3 reads CASSPRSEQYF. CDR3 nucleotide sequence: TGTGCCAGCAGTCCCCGATCCGAGCAGTACTTC.